The entry below gives a single T cell receptor (beta chain) sequence along with its context. The second PCR ran about 6 to 11 cycles with a sample-barcoded 5' primer and J-beta primers. TCRdb passed the 5' RACE reads through MiXCR, listing each CDR3 protein once. The sample carries roughly 800,000 distinct CDR3 sequences, roughly 50% recorded once. The CDR3 is 16 amino acids. The ends lost 0 bases at V and 7 bases at J; junction bases unmatched: 11. Germline-derived CDR1 and CDR2 are SGHNT and YYREEE (reference sequence). The data were obtained in a study of blood T cells in healthy people across ages. About 9.6 milliliters of peripheral blood were drawn from each donor into EDTA-treated tubes.

Sequencing was performed on blood. The sequence came from a man older than 75 in good health. The V gene is TRBV5-4, the J gene TRBJ2-7; TRBD1 agrees at 9 bases. For the CDR3, the DNA is TGTGCCAGCAGCTTGGACCGGGACAGGGTACGTTTGGAGCAGTACTTC. Residues: CASSLDRDRVRLEQYF.